Listed here are 29 T cell receptor beta chains from one sample, sequenced in a study of identifying expanded T cells in peripheral blood. The protocol was immunoSEQ multiplex PCR, while the TCRdb copy is restricted to in-frame clones and leaves out a portion. Among about 58,000 clones listed, approximately 90% were seen once. Sequenced sample: blood. Receptor source: a person aged 18 to 75 in good health.

The CDR3 region is CASSLGGVEKLFF. The DNA of the CDR3 is TGTGCCAGCAGTTTGGGGGGGGTTGAAAAACTGTTTTTT. V is TRBV28 and J is TRBJ1-4, with D perhaps matching TRBD1 (5 bases). Germline loops: CDR1 MDHEN, CDR2 SYDVKM. V gave up 3 bases and J gave up 7 bases, with 9 bases separating them. The CDR3 length is 13 residues.

J is TRBJ1-5 and V is TRBV7-5. TRBV7-5 is deemed a pseudogene. The CDR3 loop spans 15 amino acids. The CDR3 reads CVRRDFSGGNQPQHF. For the CDR3, the DNA is TGTGTCAGAAGGGACTTTAGCGGGGGAAACCAGCCCCAGCATTTT.

This chain joins TRBV28 and TRBJ2-7, with D perhaps matching TRBD2 (5 bases). The CDR3 totals 12 residues. The V end lost 3 bases, the J end lost 7 bases, and 10 bases lay between the germline ends. Germline V gene lookup returns CDR1 MDHEN and CDR2 SYDVKM. The CDR3 coding sequence is TGTGCCAGCAGTTTTCAGGAGGATGAGCAGTACTTC. Translated, it gives CASSFQEDEQYF.

CDR3 bases: TGTGCCAGTAGTATAACAGGGGGCAAGGAGACCCAGTACTTC. It codes for CASSITGGKETQYF. This chain joins TRBV19 and TRBJ2-5; 9 positions match TRBD1. The V gene's germline CDR1 is LNHDA and CDR2 SQIVND (reference sequence). The CDR3 is 14 amino acids. The J segment lost 5 bases and the V segment lost 2 bases, leaving 3 bases of the junction unmatched.

The chain combines TRBV15 with TRBJ2-5; maybe TRBD1 (6 bases). The germline CDR1 and CDR2 sequences are LNHNV and YYDKDF (reference sequence). The V end lost 0 bases, the J end lost 4 bases, and 12 bases lay between the germline ends. This CDR3 has 15 residues. The CDR3 DNA is TGTGCCACCAGCAGAGATGGCCAAGGGGGAGAGACCCAGTACTTC. This sequence encodes CATSRDGQGGETQYF.

On this clone itself: It is unclear where the CDR3 begins or ends on the DNA, so no DNA is shown, and the CDR3 is as TCRdb lists it. This chain links TRBV6-5 with TRBJ2-5. Per germline, CDR1 MNHEY and CDR2 SVGAGI. The CDR3 totals 13 residues, both ends included. The CDR3 loop reads CASSSGQGGSQYF.

The chain combines TRBV2 with TRBJ2-7; D perhaps matches TRBD1 (5 bases). V lost 2 bases to trimming and J lost 10 bases, with 12 bases between them. The CDR3 is 12 amino acids. Germline V lookup: CDR1 SNHLY, CDR2 FYNNEI. As DNA, the CDR3 is TGTGCCAGCAGTGAACCCTTTCAGGGACAGTACTTC. It specifies CASSEPFQGQYF.

V usage is TRBV28 and J usage is TRBJ1-1; D is uncertain. This CDR3 contains 11 residues. Germline CDR1 and CDR2: MDHEN and SYDVKM. Trimming took 9 bases from V and 5 from J, leaving 10 bases between them. The CDR3 sequence is CASQSYTEAFF. The CDR3 nucleotides are TGTGCCAGTCAGAGCTATACTGAAGCTTTCTTT.

The V call is TRBV15, the J call TRBJ1-1, with D uncertain. Trimming cost V 8 bases and J 2 bases, with 18 bases left between them. Germline V gene sequence: CDR1 LNHNV, CDR2 YYDKDF (reference sequence). The CDR3 has 15 amino acids. CDR3: CATGELGPGNTEAFF. The CDR3, as DNA: TGTGCCACCGGTGAGTTAGGTCCCGGAAACACTGAAGCTTTCTTT.

The gene calls are TRBV14 and TRBJ1-1; 8 bases match TRBD1. Germline CDR1 SGHDN, CDR2 FVKESK. V lost 6 bases and J lost 12; bases outside the gene matches: 12. The CDR3 is made up of 13 amino acids. The CDR3 region is CASSRAGGARSFF. CDR3 in DNA: TGTGCCAGCAGTCGGGCAGGGGGCGCGAGGTCTTTCTTT.

The chain joins TRBV6-4 to TRBJ2-4, with 8 bases identical to TRBD2. J lost 11 bases, V lost 4 bases, and 7 bases had no gene match. The germline V gene encodes CDR1 MRHNA and CDR2 SNTAGT. This CDR3 is built from 13 residues. As DNA, the CDR3 is TGTGCCAGCAGTGCAGTAGCGGGAAGGCTTCAGTACTTC. Translation gives CASSAVAGRLQYF.

The chain has TRBV5-1 and TRBJ1-1; D call uncertain. This CDR3 is built from 13 residues. CDR1 and CDR2 (germline): SGHRS, YFSETQ. V dropped 4 bases and J dropped 4 bases, with 11 bases sitting between them. The CDR3 DNA reads as TGCGCCAGCAGCCCCGGACCCGGCACTGAAGCTTTCTTT. Translated: CASSPGPGTEAFF.

The chain carries TRBV7-2 and TRBJ2-7; the match to TRBD1 covers 8 bases. The CDR3 covers 14 residues. From germline, CDR1 is SGHTA and CDR2 FQGNSA. V gave up 5 bases and J gave up 4 bases; unmatched junction bases: 7. For the CDR3, the DNA is TGTGCCAGCAGCCCAGGACAGGGAGTATACGAGCAGTACTTC. It codes for CASSPGQGVYEQYF.

This rearrangement joins TRBV19 to TRBJ1-2; tentatively, D is TRBD1 (5 bases). From germline, CDR1 is LNHDA and CDR2 SQIVND (reference sequence). CDR3 length equals 14 residues. The V end lost 4 bases, the J end lost 3 bases, and 12 bases lay between the germline ends. CDR3 DNA: TGTGCCAGTAGTAACTATGGGACGTACTATGGCTACACCTTC. Amino acid sequence: CASSNYGTYYGYTF.

The V call is TRBV30, the J call TRBJ1-2; D not resolved. This CDR3 has 10 amino acids. Trimming removed 2 bases from V and 6 bases from J, with 4 bases in between. Looked up from germline, CDR1 is GTSNPN and CDR2 is SVGIG (reference sequence). The chain's CDR3 is CAWSRDGYTF. In nucleotides, the CDR3 is TGTGCCTGGAGTAGAGATGGCTACACCTTC.

The V and J genes are TRBV7-2 and TRBJ1-2; D gene ambiguous. The CDR3 length is 15 residues. CDR1 SGHTA and CDR2 FQGNSA come from the germline V gene. V lost 5 bases and J 6 bases, leaving 19 bases between the germline ends. In DNA form, the CDR3 reads TGTGCCAGCAGCGCCGCCCCGGGCCAGAGAAATGGCTACACCTTC. Residues: CASSAAPGQRNGYTF.

The CDR3 DNA reads as TGTGCCAGCAGCGGGAGAAAAGCGGGAGAGCAACGGGAGCAGTTCTTC. Translated, it gives CASSGRKAGEQREQFF. This chain uses TRBV9 with TRBJ2-1, with TRBD2 matching over 8 bases. The CDR3 has 16 residues. J was trimmed by 10 bases and V by 3 bases; bases with no gene match: 15. Germline CDR1 SGDLS, CDR2 YYNGEE.

In its sample, this clone was seen a few times. The V call is TRBV10-3, the J call TRBJ1-1; 7 nucleotides match TRBD1. After removal of 0 bases from V and 7 bases from J, the junction contained 2 bases not matched to a gene. The germline V gene encodes CDR1 ENHRY and CDR2 SYGVKD. The CDR3 runs to 13 residues. CDR3 bases: TGTGCCATCAGTGAGTCTGGGACAGATGAAGCTTTCTTT. It specifies CAISESGTDEAFF.

V gene TRBV6-5 combines with J gene TRBJ2-5, with 10 positions matching TRBD1. The germline V gene encodes CDR1 MNHEY and CDR2 SVGAGI. With V trimmed by 0 bases and J by 5 bases, 3 bases remained unmatched. The CDR3 runs 15 residues. Here the CDR3 DNA reads TGTGCCAGCAGTTACTCGACAGGGGGCGGGGAGACCCAGTACTTC. It is translated as CASSYSTGGGETQYF.

Regarding this clone: Compared with germline, one end of the junction differs, possibly owing to a read error. The chain carries TRBV7-2 and TRBJ2-5; 9 nucleotides match TRBD1. Germline V gene lookup returns CDR1 SGHTA and CDR2 FQGNSA. The CDR3 sequence is 16 residues long. CDR3: CVSRSRQGDHQETQYF. CDR3 coding DNA: TGTGTCAGCAGGAGCAGACAGGGGGACCACCAAGAGACCCAGTACTTC.

This clone has more than one count but fewer than ten. The chain joins TRBV9 to TRBJ1-5; D unresolved. Germline assignment: CDR1 SGDLS and CDR2 YYNGEE. This CDR3 is built from 13 residues. The V gene lost 0 bases and the J gene lost 5 bases, with 6 bases spanning the gap. Written as DNA, the CDR3 is TGTGCCAGCAGCGTAGGAGGACATCAGCCCCAGCATTTT. It specifies CASSVGGHQPQHF. The full variable domain, completed using reference TRBV9 and TRBJ1-5, is DSGVTQTPKHLITATGQRVTLRCSPRSGDLSVYWYQQSLDQGLQFLIQYYNGEERAKGNILERFSAQQFPDLHSELNLSSLELGDSALYFCASSVGGHQPQHFGDGTRLSIL.

The chain combines TRBV10-2 with TRBJ2-5; 9 bases are a match to TRBD1. Germline V gene sequence: CDR1 WSHSY, CDR2 SAAADI. CDR3 length: 12 amino acids. Germline trimming cut 10 bases from V and 5 bases from J; bases unmatched to any gene: 5. The CDR3 bases are TGCGCCACCTGGGACAGGGCGGAGACCCAGTACTTC. This translates into CATWDRAETQYF.

This chain uses TRBV2 with TRBJ1-2; tentatively, D is TRBD1 (6 bases). The CDR3 runs to 14 residues. Germline CDR1 and CDR2: SNHLY and FYNNEI. V was shortened by 8 bases and J by 4 bases, with 17 bases between the two germline ends. CDR3 coding DNA: TGTGCCAGCCAAGGGCAAGGACAGAGCTATGGCTACACCTTC. Protein sequence: CASQGQGQSYGYTF.

CDR3 region: CAWSPRSGYTEAFF. CDR3 coding DNA: TGTGCCTGGAGTCCCCGTTCCGGGTACACTGAAGCTTTCTTT. The J gene is TRBJ1-1, the V gene TRBV30; no clear D gene. The V gene lost 2 bases and the J gene lost 3 bases, with 13 bases spanning the gap. CDR1 and CDR2 from the germline V gene are GTSNPN and SVGIG (reference sequence). The CDR3 length is 14 residues.

The V and J genes are TRBV19 and TRBJ1-5, with D maybe TRBD1 (5 bases). Germline V gene data show CDR1 as LNHDA and CDR2 as SQIVND (reference sequence). The CDR3 spans 16 residues. The V gene lost 3 bases and the J gene lost 0 bases, with 12 bases spanning the gap. For the CDR3, the DNA is TGTGCCAGTAGTATCAGGGCTACCTTTAGCAATCAGCCCCAGCATTTT. Translated, it gives CASSIRATFSNQPQHF.

J is TRBJ1-2 and V is TRBV4-3, with TRBD1 matching over 7 bases. V shed 0 bases, J shed 4 bases, and the junction held 5 bases outside the gene matches. This CDR3 spans 15 amino acids. Germline V lookup: CDR1 LGHNA, CDR2 YSLEER. CDR3 bases: TGCGCCAGCAGCCAAGATCACGACAGGGCCTATGGCTACACCTTC. Residues: CASSQDHDRAYGYTF.

The V call is TRBV5-4, the J call TRBJ2-5, with 8 bases aligning to TRBD2. CDR1 is SGHNT, CDR2 YYREEE, per germline (reference sequence). After removal of 6 bases from V and 0 bases from J, the junction contained 19 bases not matched to a gene. The CDR3 sequence is 19 residues long. Here the CDR3 reads CASNPLKRKAGEYQETQYF. Here the CDR3 DNA reads TGTGCCAGCAACCCTCTTAAGCGGAAAGCGGGGGAGTACCAAGAGACCCAGTACTTC.

The rearrangement joins TRBV27 to TRBJ2-7; D perhaps matches TRBD2 (5 bases). The CDR3 contains 16 residues. Trimming removed 1 base at V and 2 bases at J, with 15 bases between. Per germline, CDR1 MNHEY and CDR2 SMNVEV (reference sequence). The CDR3 protein is CASSLLGRELTYEQYF. Here the CDR3 DNA reads TGTGCCAGCAGTTTATTAGGCCGGGAACTAACCTACGAGCAGTACTTC.

The chain links TRBV10-3 to TRBJ2-1, with D perhaps matching TRBD2 (6 bases). The V end was cut by 0 bases, the J end by 7 bases, with 13 bases between. Germline CDR1 ENHRY, CDR2 SYGVKD. The CDR3 extends over 15 amino acids. CDR3 loop: CAISESRLGKNEQFF. CDR3 coding DNA: TGTGCCATCAGTGAGTCGAGACTAGGAAAAAATGAGCAGTTCTTC.